The 27 T cell receptor beta chains given below trace back to one sample, sequenced in a study of cytomegalovirus exposure and HLA in healthy donors. Use of 60 Vbeta and 13 Jbeta primers characterized the PCR. Sequencing used immunoSEQ multiplex PCR; TCRdb keeps in-frame clones, though not all of them. The sample lists nearly 110,000 clones, 60% to 80% seen once, with approximately 0.8% in the top ten. The sequenced material came from PBMCs. The receptor set was obtained from a boy aged 5-17 years in good health and CMV-seronegative.

V and J are TRBV2 and TRBJ1-4, with 7 bases lining up with TRBD1. The germline gives CDR1 SNHLY, CDR2 FYNNEI. The CDR3 loop spans 16 amino acids. Unmatched junction bases numbered 6, after V lost 3 bases and J lost 2 bases. The CDR3 sequence: CASSDAAQGTNEKLFF. The CDR3 nucleotides are TGTGCCAGCAGTGATGCGGCACAGGGGACTAATGAAAAACTGTTTTTT.

This chain links TRBV27 with TRBJ2-1, with D possibly matching TRBD1 (6 bases). The CDR3 extends over 15 amino acids. Trimming removed 4 bases from V and 7 bases from J, with 17 bases in between. Germline CDR1 reads MNHEY; CDR2 reads SMNVEV (reference sequence). CDR3 sequence reads: CASSSNRDFRNEQFF. The CDR3, as DNA: TGTGCCAGCAGTTCAAACAGGGATTTTAGAAATGAGCAGTTCTTC.

CDR3 region: CASSSAGRDKYSYEQYF. CDR3 nucleotide sequence: TGTGCCAGCAGCTCCGCCGGTCGGGACAAGTACTCCTACGAGCAGTACTTC. This chain joins TRBV5-8 and TRBJ2-7; a weak D match, TRBD1 (6 bases). This CDR3 region has 17 residues. Germline V gives CDR1 SGHTS, CDR2 YDEGEE. The V gene lost 3 bases and the J gene lost 0 bases, with 19 bases spanning the gap. The full variable domain, completed using reference TRBV5-8 and TRBJ2-7, is EAGVTQSPTHLIKTRGQQATLRCSPISGHTSVYWYQQALGLGLQFLLWYDEGEERNRGNFPPRFSGRQFPNYSSELNVNALELEDSALYLCASSSAGRDKYSYEQYFGPGTRLTVT.

V and J are TRBV7-8 and TRBJ2-3, with TRBD2 identical over 9 bases. The CDR3 extends over 15 amino acids. Germline V gene sequence: CDR1 SGHVS, CDR2 FQNEAQ. Unmatched junction bases numbered 5, after V lost 5 bases and J lost 2 bases. CDR3 protein: CASSPIAGDTDTQYF. The CDR3 DNA is TGTGCCAGCAGCCCCATAGCGGGGGACACAGATACGCAGTATTTT.

This chain connects TRBV30 to TRBJ2-1; 7 nucleotides match TRBD2. J gave up 7 bases and V 2 bases, and 11 bases lay outside the gene matches. Per germline, CDR1 GTSNPN and CDR2 SVGIG (reference sequence). The CDR3 length is 15 residues. In DNA form, the CDR3 reads TGTGCCTGGAGTAATTGGGGAGGGCCAGGGAATGAGCAGTTCTTC. This encodes CAWSNWGGPGNEQFF.

The J gene is TRBJ2-5, the V gene TRBV5-4; perhaps TRBD2 as D (5 bases). Germline assignment: CDR1 SGHNT and CDR2 YYREEE (reference sequence). This CDR3 comprises 13 residues. V gave up 4 bases and J gave up 4 bases, with 11 bases separating them. CDR3 in DNA: TGTGCCAGCAGCAATACCCGGGGAGAGACCCAGTACTTC. Its protein is CASSNTRGETQYF.

The rearrangement joins TRBV28 to TRBJ1-1, with TRBD1 matching over 7 bases. The CDR3 length is 15 residues. Germline CDR1 reads MDHEN; CDR2 reads SYDVKM. Trimming at V came to 6 bases and at J to 4 bases, leaving 11 bases not matched to a gene. CDR3 region: CASSSGQLGSTEAFF. The CDR3, as DNA: TGTGCCAGCAGCTCGGGACAGTTGGGAAGCACTGAAGCTTTCTTT.

The chain is built from TRBV5-6 and TRBJ1-2; D is perhaps TRBD1 (5 bases). The V and J ends lost 1 base and 2 bases respectively, with 12 bases between them. Germline-derived CDR1 and CDR2 are SGHDT and YYEEEE. The CDR3 runs 15 residues. The CDR3 reads CASSLRGGINYGYTF. In DNA, the CDR3 is TGTGCCAGCAGCTTGCGGGGGGGGATAAACTATGGCTACACCTTC.

This rearrangement joins TRBV7-3 to TRBJ2-7, with TRBD1 matching 7 bases. The ends lost 3 bases at V and 0 bases at J; junction bases unmatched: 2. Germline V lookup: CDR1 SGHTA, CDR2 FQGTGA. The CDR3 sequence is 14 residues long. The CDR3 coding sequence is TGTGCCAGCAGCTTCGACAGGGCCTCCTACGAGCAGTACTTC. It translates to CASSFDRASYEQYF.

This clone was seen once. The V gene is TRBV5-4, the J gene TRBJ2-2; 7 nucleotides line up with TRBD2. This CDR3 has 14 amino acids. Germline lookup yields CDR1 SGHNT and CDR2 YYREEE (reference sequence). After removal of 4 bases from V and 5 bases from J, the junction contained 5 bases not matched to a gene. CDR3 nucleotides: TGTGCCAGCAGCGTTCAGGGAGGGACCGGGGAGCTGTTTTTT. This encodes CASSVQGGTGELFF.

This clone was detected only once. This chain uses TRBV15 with TRBJ2-1; TRBD1 aligns across 9 bases. The CDR3 has 16 residues. Germline V lookup: CDR1 LNHNV, CDR2 YYDKDF (reference sequence). The V and J ends lost 1 base and 5 bases, in that order; junction bases with no gene match: 6. The CDR3 DNA reads TGTGCCACCAGCAGAGGGGGGGGACAGGGCAACAATGAGCAGTTCTTC. Amino acids: CATSRGGGQGNNEQFF.

Written as DNA, the CDR3 is TGTGCCAGCAGCCCCGGGTGGCACAACGGTAATGAGCAGTTCTTC. Translating gives CASSPGWHNGNEQFF. The J gene is TRBJ2-1, the V gene TRBV7-8; D gene ambiguous. Germline V gene data show CDR1 as SGHVS and CDR2 as FQNEAQ. The V gene lost 5 bases and the J gene lost 7 bases, with 18 bases spanning the gap. This CDR3 is built from 15 residues.

This clone was found once. The chain is built from TRBV5-1 and TRBJ1-5; no clear D. The CDR3 is 14 residues long. Trimming stripped 0 bases from V and 7 bases from J, with 11 bases between. CDR1 SGHRS and CDR2 YFSETQ come from the germline V gene. CDR3 sequence: CASSLGQAGQPQHF. CDR3 in DNA: TGCGCCAGCAGCTTGGGTCAGGCGGGGCAGCCCCAGCATTTT.

The chain carries TRBV5-1 and TRBJ2-1, with 7 nucleotides matching TRBD2. V shed 0 bases, J shed 9 bases, and the junction held 9 bases outside the gene matches. The germline V gene has CDR1 SGHRS and CDR2 YFSETQ. The CDR3 has 15 residues. The CDR3 DNA sequence: TGCGCCAGCAGCTTGGGCGCGCGGGAGTCGGGTGAGCAGTTCTTC. Translation gives CASSLGARESGEQFF.

V is TRBV7-2 and J is TRBJ1-1; D gene unclear. Germline loops: CDR1 SGHTA, CDR2 FQGNSA. V dropped 2 bases and J dropped 4 bases, with 8 bases sitting between them. The CDR3 runs to 13 residues. CDR3 region: CASSLQKSTEAFF. CDR3 DNA sequence: TGTGCCAGCAGCTTACAAAAGAGCACTGAAGCTTTCTTT.

This clone came up once. V and J are TRBV28 and TRBJ1-5; 8 bases agree with TRBD1. J was trimmed by 6 bases and V by 5 bases; bases with no gene match: 6. This CDR3 spans 14 amino acids. Germline V CDR1 and CDR2: MDHEN, SYDVKM. For the CDR3, the DNA is TGTGCCAGCAGTCGACAGGGGATGGTTCAGCCCCAGCATTTT. Protein: CASSRQGMVQPQHF.

V gene TRBV27 combines with J gene TRBJ2-1, with D possibly matching TRBD1 (5 bases). Trimming removed 2 bases from V and 0 bases from J, with 14 bases in between. Per the germline V gene, CDR1 is MNHEY and CDR2 is SMNVEV (reference sequence). The CDR3 runs 17 residues. The CDR3 here is CASSLNPGSVSYNEQFF. The CDR3 DNA is TGTGCCAGCAGTTTAAACCCAGGGTCGGTCTCCTACAATGAGCAGTTCTTC.

V and J are TRBV30 and TRBJ2-7; D is uncertain. The CDR3 sequence is 11 residues long. Germline loops: CDR1 GTSNPN, CDR2 SVGIG (reference sequence). The V and J ends lost 7 bases and 0 bases respectively, with 7 bases between them. The CDR3 nucleotides read TGTGCCTACCTAGACTCCTACGAGCAGTACTTC. Amino acid sequence: CAYLDSYEQYF.

This clone was seen only once. The J gene is TRBJ2-3, the V gene TRBV6-6, with TRBD2 matching over 10 bases. CDR1 is MNHNY and CDR2 is SVGAGI in the germline V gene (reference sequence). The CDR3 has 16 residues. The V gene end was trimmed by 4 bases and the J gene end by 4 bases; junction bases not matched to a gene: 8. CDR3 bases: TGTGCCAGCAGTTTCGCCGGGACTAGCGCTTCAGATACGCAGTATTTT. Protein: CASSFAGTSASDTQYF.

DNA of the CDR3: TGTGCCAGCAGCGTCTATGGGACAGAGAACACCGGGGAGCTGTTTTTT. Translation gives CASSVYGTENTGELFF. V usage is TRBV9 and J usage is TRBJ2-2; TRBD1 matches at 7 bases. With 2 bases clipped from V and 1 base from J, the junction kept 5 bases outside the gene matches. This CDR3 spans 16 amino acids. From germline, CDR1 is SGDLS and CDR2 YYNGEE.

The chain joins TRBV30 to TRBJ1-5; D might be TRBD1 (5 bases). Germline V gene sequence: CDR1 GTSNPN, CDR2 SVGIG (reference sequence). The CDR3 has 13 residues. Trimming left V 0 bases short and J 3 bases short, with 6 bases between. CDR3: CAWSVGDNQPQHF. The CDR3 nucleotides are TGTGCCTGGAGTGTAGGGGACAATCAGCCCCAGCATTTT.

The gene calls are TRBV4-3 and TRBJ2-7; 10 positions match TRBD2. Per the germline V gene, CDR1 is LGHNA and CDR2 is YSLEER. CDR3 length: 15 amino acids. The V gene end was trimmed by 4 bases and the J gene end by 0 bases; junction bases not matched to a gene: 3. The CDR3 reads CASSPLAGSSYEQYF. The CDR3 nucleotides are TGCGCCAGCAGCCCACTAGCGGGGAGCTCCTACGAGCAGTACTTC.

This CDR3 reads CASSVHQAAGSPLHF. The CDR3 nucleotides are TGTGCCAGCAGTGTTCATCAGGCCGCCGGTTCACCCCTCCACTTT. V usage is TRBV2 and J usage is TRBJ1-6; D is uncertain. Looked up from germline, CDR1 is SNHLY and CDR2 is FYNNEI. CDR3 length equals 15 residues. The ends were cut back, 4 bases at V and 9 bases at J, with 16 bases in the middle.

The CDR3 loop reads CAWDRAGNTIYF. The CDR3, as DNA: TGTGCCTGGGACAGGGCTGGAAACACCATATATTTT. The chain couples TRBV30 to TRBJ1-3, with 7 bases that match TRBD1. CDR3 length equals 12 residues. Germline V lookup: CDR1 GTSNPN, CDR2 SVGIG (reference sequence). V lost 5 bases to trimming and J lost 2 bases; unmatched junction nucleotides: 0.

The chain recombines TRBV6-5 with TRBJ2-7, with TRBD2 matching 11 bases. The CDR3 is made up of 14 amino acids. Looked up from germline, CDR1 is MNHEY and CDR2 is SVGAGI. The J segment lost 2 bases and the V segment lost 6 bases, leaving 3 bases of the junction unmatched. Here the CDR3 DNA reads TGTGCCAGCAGGGGACTAGCGGCACCCTACGAGCAGTACTTC. Amino acids: CASRGLAAPYEQYF.

This clone was counted a few times. The chain combines TRBV4-1 with TRBJ1-4, with D tentatively TRBD1 (5 bases). V was cut by 4 bases and J by 3 bases, with 12 bases left in between. Germline V gene sequence: CDR1 MGHRA, CDR2 YSYEKL. The CDR3 spans 15 residues. The CDR3 spells CASSRTGGANEKLFF. CDR3 coding DNA: TGCGCCAGCAGCCGCACAGGTGGGGCTAATGAAAAACTGTTTTTT.

The chain combines TRBV7-9 with TRBJ2-1; 9 bases are shared with TRBD2. The ends lost 5 bases at V and 6 bases at J; junction bases unmatched: 5. CDR1 is SEHNR and CDR2 is FQNEAQ in the germline V gene (reference sequence). This CDR3 region has 14 residues. The CDR3 protein is CASSNSGGPNEQFF. The CDR3 coding sequence is TGTGCCAGCAGCAACAGCGGGGGGCCCAATGAGCAGTTCTTC.